Listed here are 2 T cell receptor beta chains from one sample, sequenced in a study of blood T cell repertoires in COVID-19. Generated by immunoSEQ multiplex PCR, the TCRdb table keeps only in-frame clones and is missing some. This sample yields some 220,000 clones, of which about 82% are seen a single time; around 6.4% belongs to the top ten. The specimen was peripheral blood. The receptor set was obtained from a woman aged 55-75 years with active or convalescent COVID-19.

The V and J genes are TRBV9 and TRBJ2-7; D may be TRBD2 (6 bases). The CDR3 is made up of 14 amino acids. Germline lookup yields CDR1 SGDLS and CDR2 YYNGEE. V lost 3 bases and J lost 1, with 11 bases in between. CDR3: CASSARLGSYEQYF. The CDR3 DNA is TGTGCCAGCAGCGCGCGACTAGGATCCTACGAGCAGTACTTC.

The rearrangement links TRBV28 to TRBJ2-7; 8 positions agree with TRBD1. CDR1 and CDR2 from the germline V gene are MDHEN and SYDVKM. CDR3 length: 11 residues. V shed 8 bases and J 7 bases; nucleotides not matched to a gene: 4. For the CDR3, the DNA is TGTGCCAGCCAGGGGGCGCGGGAGCAGTACGTC. Translating gives CASQGAREQYV.